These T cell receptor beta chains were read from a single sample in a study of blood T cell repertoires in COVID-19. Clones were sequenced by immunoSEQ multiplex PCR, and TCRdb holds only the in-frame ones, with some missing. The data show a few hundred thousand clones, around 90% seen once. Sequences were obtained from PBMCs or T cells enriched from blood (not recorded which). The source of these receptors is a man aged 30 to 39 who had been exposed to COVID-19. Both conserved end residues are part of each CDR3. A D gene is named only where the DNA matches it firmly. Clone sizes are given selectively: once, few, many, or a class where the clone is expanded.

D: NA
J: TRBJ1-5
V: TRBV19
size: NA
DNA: TGTGCCACTGAGGGTCTGACCAGCAATCAGCCCCAGCATTTT
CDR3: CATEGLTSNQPQHF

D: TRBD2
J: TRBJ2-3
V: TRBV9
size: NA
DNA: TGTGCCAGCAGCGTAACTAGCGGGGGACCCACACATACGCAGTATTTT
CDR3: CASSVTSGGPTHTQYF

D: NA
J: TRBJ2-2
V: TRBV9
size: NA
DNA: TGTGCCAGCAGCTTCCTAGCCGAGGATAGCGACACCGGGGAGCTGTTTTTT
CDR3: CASSFLAEDSDTGELFF

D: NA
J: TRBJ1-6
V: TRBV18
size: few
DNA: TGTGCCAGCCAGAACGGGGGGGTGGCCTTTGATTCACCCCTCCACTTT
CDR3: CASQNGGVAFDSPLHF

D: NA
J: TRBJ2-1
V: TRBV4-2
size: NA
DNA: TGTGCCAGCAGACCCCAGGGAAGCGGGCCTTACAATGAGCAGTTCTTC
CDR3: CASRPQGSGPYNEQFF

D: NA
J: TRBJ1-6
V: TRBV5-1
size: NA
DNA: TGCGCCAGCAGCCTGGATGGAGGCAAGAGGGATTCACCCCTCCACTTT
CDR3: CASSLDGGKRDSPLHF

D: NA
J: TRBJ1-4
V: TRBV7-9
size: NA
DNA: TGTGCCAGCAGCAACACAGGACCCGCAACTAATGAAAAACTGTTTTTT
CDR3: CASSNTGPATNEKLFF

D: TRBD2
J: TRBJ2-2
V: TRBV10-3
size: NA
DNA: TGTGCCATCCGGTCTAGCGGGGTAGATACCGGGGAGCTGTTTTTT
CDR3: CAIRSSGVDTGELFF

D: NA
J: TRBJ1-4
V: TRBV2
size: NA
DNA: TGTGCCAGCAACCCATTTACGAGATCTTGGGGGGCTAATGAAAAACTGTTTTTT
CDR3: CASNPFTRSWGANEKLFF

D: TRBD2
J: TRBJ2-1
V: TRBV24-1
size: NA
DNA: TGTGCCACCAGTGCTAAGCGGGGGCCCTACAATGAGCAGTTCTTC
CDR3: CATSAKRGPYNEQFF

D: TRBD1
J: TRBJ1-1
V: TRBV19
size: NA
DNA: TGTGCCAGTAAACGGGGACAGGGGTGGGACACTGAAGCTTTCTTT
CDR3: CASKRGQGWDTEAFF

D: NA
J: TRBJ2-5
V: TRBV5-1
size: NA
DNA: TGCGCCAGCAGCTCCGGGGGCCAAGAGACCCAGTACTTC
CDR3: CASSSGGQETQYF

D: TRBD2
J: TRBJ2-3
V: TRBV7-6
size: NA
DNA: TGTGCCAGCAGCTTAGCGCTTCGCGGGGGGGCCGCCACAGATACGCAGTATTTT
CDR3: CASSLALRGGAATDTQYF

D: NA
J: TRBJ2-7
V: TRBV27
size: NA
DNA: TGTGCCAGTCGGGCGTCGGGAGCTCAGGAGCAGTACTTC
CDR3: CASRASGAQEQYF

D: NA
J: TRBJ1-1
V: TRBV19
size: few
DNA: TGTGCCAGTAGTATAGGGACAGAGAACACTGAAGCTTTCTTT
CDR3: CASSIGTENTEAFF

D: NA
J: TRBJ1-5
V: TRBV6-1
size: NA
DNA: TGTGCCAGCAGTGAATCGGGGTTAAATCAGCCCCAGCATTTT
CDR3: CASSESGLNQPQHF

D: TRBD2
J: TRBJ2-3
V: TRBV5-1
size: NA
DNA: TGCGCCAGCAGCTTGTATCTCGCGGGGGACACAGATACGCAGTATTTT
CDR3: CASSLYLAGDTDTQYF

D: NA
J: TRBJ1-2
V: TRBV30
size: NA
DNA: TGTGCCTGGAGTGTACAGGCATACGGCTACACCTTC
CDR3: CAWSVQAYGYTF

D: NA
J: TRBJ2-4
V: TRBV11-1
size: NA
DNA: TGTGCCAGCAGCTTAGGGGGGGATCCAAACATTCAGTACTTC
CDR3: CASSLGGDPNIQYF

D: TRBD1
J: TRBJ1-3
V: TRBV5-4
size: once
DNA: TGTGCCAGCAGCTTGGACGGGACAGGGGGTATTAACACCATATATTTT
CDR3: CASSLDGTGGINTIYF

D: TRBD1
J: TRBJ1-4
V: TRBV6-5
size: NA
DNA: TGTGCCAGCAGTACCCGAGGGGGCCGTGAAAAACTGTTTTTT
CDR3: CASSTRGGREKLFF

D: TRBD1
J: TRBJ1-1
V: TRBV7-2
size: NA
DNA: TGTGCCAGCAGTTTAGGGCCAGGGACAGGGGACACTGAAGCTTTCTTT
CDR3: CASSLGPGTGDTEAFF

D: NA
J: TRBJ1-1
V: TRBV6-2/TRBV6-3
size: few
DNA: TGTGCCAGCAGTTATAGTTCCCACACTGAAGCTTTCTTT
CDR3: CASSYSSHTEAFF

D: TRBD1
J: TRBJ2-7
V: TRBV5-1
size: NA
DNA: TGCGCCAGCAGACGCCCGGGACAGGCCTACGAGCAGTACTTC
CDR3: CASRRPGQAYEQYF

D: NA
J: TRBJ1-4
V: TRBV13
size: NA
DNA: TGTGCCAGCAGCAACCAGGGTGGATTACCGTATGAAAAACTGTTTTTT
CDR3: CASSNQGGLPYEKLFF